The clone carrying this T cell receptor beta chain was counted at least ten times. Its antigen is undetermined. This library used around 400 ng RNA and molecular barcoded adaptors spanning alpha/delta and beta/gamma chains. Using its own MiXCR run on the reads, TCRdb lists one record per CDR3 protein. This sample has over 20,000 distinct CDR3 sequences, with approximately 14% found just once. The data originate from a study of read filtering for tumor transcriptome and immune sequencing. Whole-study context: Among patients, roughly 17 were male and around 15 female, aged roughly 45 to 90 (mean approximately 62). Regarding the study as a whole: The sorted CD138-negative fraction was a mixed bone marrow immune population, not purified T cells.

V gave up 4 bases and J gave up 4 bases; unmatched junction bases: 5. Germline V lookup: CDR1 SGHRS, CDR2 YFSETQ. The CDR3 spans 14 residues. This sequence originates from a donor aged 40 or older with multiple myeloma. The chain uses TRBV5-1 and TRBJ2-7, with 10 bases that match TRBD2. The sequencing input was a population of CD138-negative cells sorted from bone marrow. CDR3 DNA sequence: TGCGCCAGCAGCCCTAGCGGGAGAACGTACGAGCAGTACTTC. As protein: CASSPSGRTYEQYF. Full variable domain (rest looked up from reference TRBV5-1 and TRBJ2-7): KAGVTQTPRYLIKTRGQQVTLSCSPISGHRSVSWYQQTPGQGLQFLFEYFSETQRNKGNFPGRFSGRQFSNSRSEMNVSTLELGDSALYLCASSPSGRTYEQYFGPGTRLTVT.